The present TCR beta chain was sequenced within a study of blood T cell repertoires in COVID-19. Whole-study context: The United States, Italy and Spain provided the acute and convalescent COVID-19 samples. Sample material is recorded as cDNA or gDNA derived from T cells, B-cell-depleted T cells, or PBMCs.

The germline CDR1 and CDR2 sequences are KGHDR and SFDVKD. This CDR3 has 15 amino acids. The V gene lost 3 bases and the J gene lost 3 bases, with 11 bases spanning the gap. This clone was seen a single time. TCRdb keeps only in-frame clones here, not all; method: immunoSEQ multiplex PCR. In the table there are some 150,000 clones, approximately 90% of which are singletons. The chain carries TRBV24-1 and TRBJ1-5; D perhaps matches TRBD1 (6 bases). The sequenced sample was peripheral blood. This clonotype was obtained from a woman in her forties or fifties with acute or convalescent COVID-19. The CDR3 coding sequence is TGTGCCACCAGTGATGTACAGGGTTCCAATCAGCCCCAGCATTTT. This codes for CATSDVQGSNQPQHF.